These T cell receptor beta chains were read from a single sample in a study of blood T cell repertoires in COVID-19. Sequenced by immunoSEQ multiplex PCR; TCRdb stores in-frame clones only, minus some. The sample lists around 260,000 clones, under 90% occurring once. Sequencing was performed on peripheral blood. All receptors come from a man aged 60 to 75 with acute or convalescent COVID-19. The CDR3 runs from the conserved cysteine through the conserved F or W. The order of the fields is V gene, CDR3 protein.

V gene: TRBV7-8; CDR3 protein: CASSPLNWGQATNEKLFF
V gene: TRBV11-2; CDR3 protein: CASRSSGTGGLETQYF
V gene: TRBV11-3; CDR3 protein: CASSLVRSSGTYNEQFF
V gene: TRBV11-3; CDR3 protein: CASSSTPTSGSTGELFF
V gene: TRBV29-1; CDR3 protein: CSVEAGAAYEQYF
V gene: TRBV19; CDR3 protein: CASSIGGRPEAFF
V gene: TRBV7-2; CDR3 protein: CASSLTSPPDTQYF
V gene: TRBV7-3; CDR3 protein: CASSMGTGSGYTF
V gene: TRBV19; CDR3 protein: CASSMTGDSEGPPGNTIYF
V gene: TRBV10-3; CDR3 protein: CATTPGRVGATGELFF
V gene: TRBV4-1; CDR3 protein: CASSRAWGQGRGTDTQYF
V gene: TRBV18; CDR3 protein: CASSPQDTQYF
V gene: TRBV6-5; CDR3 protein: CASRAGYGYTF
V gene: TRBV7-3; CDR3 protein: CASSLTGQGRETQYF
V gene: TRBV7-6; CDR3 protein: CASSLEGASNEQFF
V gene: TRBV27; CDR3 protein: CASNPTLDNQPQHF
V gene: TRBV25-1; CDR3 protein: CASRAGVSYEQYF
V gene: TRBV19; CDR3 protein: CASTPGQTYEQYF
V gene: TRBV6-5; CDR3 protein: CASSYSSSGGTEAFF
V gene: TRBV9; CDR3 protein: CASSVAGLAGVGGTGELFF
V gene: TRBV18; CDR3 protein: CASSPLVGVPDTQYF
V gene: TRBV7-6; CDR3 protein: CASSDSRGVSYNSPLHF
V gene: TRBV28; CDR3 protein: CASSFGQRNTEAFF
V gene: TRBV5-1; CDR3 protein: CASSVDRGSVNEQFF
V gene: TRBV5-1; CDR3 protein: CASSSGRRNTYSYEQYF
V gene: TRBV4-2; CDR3 protein: CASSQDPWTSGSRDTQYF
V gene: TRBV5-1; CDR3 protein: CASSLDREQFF
V gene: TRBV9; CDR3 protein: CASSVGQRNTEAFF
V gene: TRBV5-1; CDR3 protein: CASSLPRGGGGNTGELFF
V gene: TRBV5-4; CDR3 protein: CASRELKGQGGTEAFF
V gene: TRBV2; CDR3 protein: CASSVQRGYEQYF
V gene: TRBV27; CDR3 protein: CASSSSGLAEETQYF
V gene: TRBV28; CDR3 protein: CASTLTSGGSYNEQFF
V gene: TRBV7-2; CDR3 protein: CASSPRTGNTEAFF
V gene: TRBV4-1; CDR3 protein: CASSQDPTGSDSNQPQHF
V gene: TRBV2; CDR3 protein: CASSEKGGGVYEQYF
V gene: TRBV11-2; CDR3 protein: CASSPGQGKSEQYF
V gene: TRBV5-1; CDR3 protein: CASSSYRGSYEQYF
V gene: TRBV2; CDR3 protein: CATTLEGGTEAFF
V gene: TRBV7-2; CDR3 protein: CASSTSTSGGQETQYF
V gene: TRBV6-5; CDR3 protein: CASSYSTGRGTGELFF
V gene: TRBV7-6; CDR3 protein: CASSLVGKAGVFYEQYF
V gene: TRBV9; CDR3 protein: CASSERGNSGFYNSPLHF
V gene: TRBV28; CDR3 protein: CVTKRSGNTIYF
V gene: TRBV6-6; CDR3 protein: CASSYTNSNYGYTF
V gene: TRBV27; CDR3 protein: CASSPDWGGRPDTQYF
V gene: TRBV6-5; CDR3 protein: CASSYSIWRGRSPLHF
V gene: TRBV7-9; CDR3 protein: CASSPGEGGGAQDTQYF
V gene: TRBV9; CDR3 protein: CASSVGTGTRPLEQYF
V gene: TRBV21-1; CDR3 protein: CASRNTGKPGYTF
V gene: TRBV19; CDR3 protein: CASSGLAGFNTQYF
V gene: TRBV5-4; CDR3 protein: CASSAGGGLNSNQPQHF
V gene: TRBV29-1; CDR3 protein: CSPVDRANTGELFF
V gene: TRBV27; CDR3 protein: CASSFGGGGQPQHF